This T cell receptor beta chain derives from a study of beta chain features in type 1 diabetes. Study-wide background: Regarding age, gender and cell yields, patients proved similar to healthy donors.

Study observations and caveats: Here, the possible influence of HLA type (on TCRB rearrangement) remained unresolved. A cDNA-based sequencing approach could over-represent cells with high TCR expression.

What was sequenced were expressed TCRB transcripts, since all of the isolated RNA had been reverse transcribed. Assay used: immunoSEQ multiplex PCR; TCRdb lists only in-frame clones, some missing. The sample lists 860,000 or so clones; roughly a sixth were seen once. The CDR3 is made up of 15 amino acids. The germline V gene has CDR1 SGHVS and CDR2 FQNEAQ. Trimming left V 1 base short and J 3 bases short, with 12 bases between. Without exception, sorted populations had purity beyond 98%. Concerning this clone itself: What it binds is unknown.

The TCR comes from a woman aged 18-29 years in good health. Sequenced input: naive CD4+ T cells from blood. The chain employs TRBV7-8 and TRBJ1-2; D unclear. The DNA of the CDR3 is TGTGCCAGCAGCTTAGATTTCGGACGGCACTATGGCTACACCTTC. Translating gives CASSLDFGRHYGYTF.